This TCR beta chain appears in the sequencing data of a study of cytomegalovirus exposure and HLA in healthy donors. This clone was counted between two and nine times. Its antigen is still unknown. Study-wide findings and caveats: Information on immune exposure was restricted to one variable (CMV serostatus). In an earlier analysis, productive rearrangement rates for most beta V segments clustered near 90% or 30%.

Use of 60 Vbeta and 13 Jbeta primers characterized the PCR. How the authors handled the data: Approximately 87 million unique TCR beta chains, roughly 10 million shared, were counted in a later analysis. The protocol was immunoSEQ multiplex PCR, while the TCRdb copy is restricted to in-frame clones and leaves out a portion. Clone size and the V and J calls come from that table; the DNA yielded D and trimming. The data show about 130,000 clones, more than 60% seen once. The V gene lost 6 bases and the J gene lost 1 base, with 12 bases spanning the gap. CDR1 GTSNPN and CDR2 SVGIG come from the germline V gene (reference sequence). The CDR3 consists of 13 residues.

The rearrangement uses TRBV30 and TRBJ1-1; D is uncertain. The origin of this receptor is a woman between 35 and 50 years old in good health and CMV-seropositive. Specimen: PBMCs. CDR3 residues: CACNRRGNTEAFF. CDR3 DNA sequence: TGTGCCTGCAACCGGCGAGGGAACACTGAAGCTTTCTTT.